The 17 T cell receptor beta chains presented below share a single source sample, sequenced in a study of beta chain features in type 1 diabetes (dated by TCRdb to 2017 to 2018). Their target antigens are unknown. General findings and caveats noted by the study authors: In all four CD4+ subsets, TCRB CDR3 length was moderately but significantly shorter in type 1 diabetes patients.

Libraries were prepared through the immunoSEQ multiplex PCR assay. The High Capacity cDNA Reverse Transcription Kit was used to reverse transcribe all of the isolated RNA, meaning that expressed TCRB transcripts were what got sequenced. The table was pulled from immuneACCESS by TCRdb, which kept in-frame rearrangements only. Such tables lose some clones; where checked, under half of the loss comes from unresolved V genes, and the rest has no known cause. Within this sample are about 27,000 clones, with roughly three fifths of them counted one time only. Jointly, the top ten make up approximately 1.5% of the sample. Sample: Tregs from blood. What the cell subset or site label conveys for this sample: regulatory CD4+ T cells. Source of these receptors: a woman younger than 35 with type 1 diabetes.

The V and J genes are TRBV29-1 and TRBJ2-4, with D maybe TRBD1 (6 bases). V was cut by 6 bases and J by 1 base, with 13 bases left in between. CDR3 size: 14 residues. CDR1 and CDR2 from the germline V gene are SQVTM and ANQGSEA. As DNA, the CDR3 is TGCAGCGTCGCGACCACAGGGGCCAAAAACATTCAGTACTTC. Protein product: CSVATTGAKNIQYF.

The CDR3 bases are TGTGCCAGCAGTGACCCCAGGAGCACAGATACGCAGTATTTT. Its translation: CASSDPRSTDTQYF. This rearrangement joins TRBV25-1 to TRBJ2-3; D is unclear. This CDR3 contains 14 residues. Trimming removed 3 bases from V and 0 bases from J, with 7 bases in between. CDR1 MGHDK and CDR2 SYGVNS come from the germline V gene.

The CDR3 DNA follows: TGCGCCTCCTATCCTGCAGGGGGCCCGACGAACACCGGGGAGCTGTTTTTT. As protein: CASYPAGGPTNTGELFF. The V gene is TRBV23-1, the J gene TRBJ2-2; 8 bases align to TRBD1. TRBV23-1 is placed among ORFs of uncertain function. V shed 11 bases and J 0 bases; nucleotides not matched to a gene: 14. CDR3 length: 17 amino acids.

This chain joins TRBV5-1 and TRBJ1-1; 7 bases match TRBD1. CDR3 length: 15 residues. Germline V gives CDR1 SGHRS, CDR2 YFSETQ. Trimming took 3 bases from V and 6 from J; bases not matched to a gene: 11. The CDR3 nucleotides are TGCGCCAGCAGCTCCGAGTCCAGGGGGTCTTCTGAAGCTTTCTTT. This codes for CASSSESRGSSEAFF. Filled out from reference TRBV5-1 and TRBJ1-1, the complete variable domain reads KAGVTQTPRYLIKTRGQQVTLSCSPISGHRSVSWYQQTPGQGLQFLFEYFSETQRNKGNFPGRFSGRQFSNSRSEMNVSTLELGDSALYLCASSSESRGSSEAFFGQGTRLTVV.

The chain joins TRBV18 to TRBJ2-7, with D perhaps TRBD1 (6 bases). Per germline, CDR1 KGHSH and CDR2 LQKENI. V was trimmed by 2 bases and J by 3 bases, leaving 11 bases between them. This CDR3 contains 14 residues. The CDR3 bases are TGTGCCAGCTCACCAGATCAGGGGTTCTACGAGCAGTACTTC. It encodes CASSPDQGFYEQYF.

The rearrangement joins TRBV6-6 to TRBJ2-1, with D perhaps TRBD2 (5 bases). From germline, CDR1 is MNHNY and CDR2 SVGAGI (reference sequence). V was trimmed by 3 bases and J by 5 bases, leaving 17 bases between them. The CDR3 loop spans 16 amino acids. The CDR3 sequence is CASSYGTGRGNNEQFF. CDR3 DNA sequence: TGTGCCAGCAGTTATGGTACGGGGAGAGGGAACAATGAGCAGTTCTTC.

This clone was seen only a few times. The chain recombines TRBV9 with TRBJ2-1; D is possibly TRBD2 (5 bases). Trimming shortened V by 0 bases and J by 7 bases, and 14 bases separated the two germline ends. Germline lookup yields CDR1 SGDLS and CDR2 YYNGEE. The CDR3 is 15 amino acids. The CDR3: CASSVGSGTSNEQFF. The CDR3 coding sequence is TGTGCCAGCAGCGTAGGGTCGGGAACCAGTAATGAGCAGTTCTTC.

This clone has only one observation. The rearrangement links TRBV7-3 to TRBJ2-7; D ambiguous. This CDR3 is 14 amino acids long. Trimming pared 2 bases from V and 6 bases from J, leaving 14 bases between. Looked up from germline, CDR1 is SGHTA and CDR2 is FQGTGA. The CDR3 protein is CASSLFGVSTEQYF. The DNA of the CDR3 is TGTGCCAGCAGCTTATTTGGAGTCAGCACCGAGCAGTACTTC.

This sequence joins TRBV5-4 and TRBJ2-5; a weak D match, TRBD1 (6 bases). Judging by the DNA end, TRBJ2-7 fits better; the J call may be wrong. This CDR3 contains 14 residues. Germline lookup yields CDR1 SGHNT and CDR2 YYREEE (reference sequence). This chain's CDR3 is CASSPSGTSYEQYF. The CDR3 DNA sequence: TGTGCCAGCAGCCCCTCCGGGACATCCTACGAGCAGTACTTC.

This chain joins TRBV18 and TRBJ1-1, with unresolved D. The V and J ends lost 4 bases and 4 bases respectively, with 19 bases between them. This CDR3 is 16 amino acids long. In germline, CDR1 is KGHSH, CDR2 LQKENI. The CDR3 DNA is TGTGCCAGCTCACGCCGAGATGACCCCTCGGGCACTGAAGCTTTCTTT. It yields the protein CASSRRDDPSGTEAFF.

The J gene is TRBJ2-3, the V gene TRBV7-6; 12 bases are a match to TRBD2. Trimming cost V 4 bases and J 8 bases; bases outside gene matches: 10. The CDR3 covers 16 residues. Germline loops: CDR1 SGHVS, CDR2 FNYEAQ. The CDR3 region has the DNA TGTGCCAGCAGCTCCCCTAGCGGGAGGGATTTGGGTACGCAGTATTTT. It codes for CASSSPSGRDLGTQYF.

The chain is built from TRBV18 and TRBJ2-7; 7 bases agree with TRBD1. The germline V gene encodes CDR1 KGHSH and CDR2 LQKENI. The CDR3 has 15 amino acids. After removal of 3 bases from V and 6 bases from J, the junction contained 11 bases not matched to a gene. CDR3 loop: CASSPSSTGSLEQYV. CDR3 DNA sequence: TGTGCCAGCTCACCGTCCTCGACAGGGTCGCTCGAGCAGTACGTC.

The chain joins TRBV5-1 to TRBJ2-1, with TRBD2 matching 12 bases. The CDR3 has 15 amino acids. Germline values: CDR1 SGHRS, CDR2 YFSETQ. V shed 4 bases, J shed 7 bases, and the junction held 6 bases outside the gene matches. The CDR3 DNA follows: TGCGCCAGCAGCAACACCGGGACTAGCGGGAATGAGCAGTTCTTC. Translating it yields CASSNTGTSGNEQFF.

The chain's CDR3 is CASSVTSGGTDTQYF. CDR3 coding DNA: TGTGCCAGCTCGGTTACTAGCGGGGGCACAGATACGCAGTATTTT. V and J are TRBV18 and TRBJ2-3, with 10 positions matching TRBD2. This CDR3 has 15 residues. Germline V gene sequence: CDR1 KGHSH, CDR2 LQKENI. With V trimmed by 6 bases and J by 1 base, 4 bases remained unmatched. The full variable domain, in which reference TRBV18 and TRBJ2-3 provide the parts outside the CDR3, is NAGVMQNPRHLVRRRGQEARLRCSPMKGHSHVYWYRQLPEEGLKFMVYLQKENIIDESGMPKERFSAEFPKEGPSILRIQQVVRGDSAAYFCASSVTSGGTDTQYFGPGTRLTVL.

The rearrangement uses TRBV19 and TRBJ2-6; TRBD1 is a possible D gene (5 bases). Per germline, CDR1 LNHDA and CDR2 SQIVND (reference sequence). This CDR3 comprises 15 residues. Trimming cost V 3 bases and J 4 bases, with 10 bases left between them. The CDR3 coding sequence is TGTGCCAGTAGTATGGGGCAGCCAGGGGCCAACGTCCTGACTTTC. Translation: CASSMGQPGANVLTF.

The genes are TRBV27 and TRBJ2-1, with D maybe TRBD1 (6 bases). The CDR3 contains 14 residues. Trimming stripped 5 bases from V and 5 bases from J, with 13 bases between. CDR1 MNHEY and CDR2 SMNVEV come from the germline V gene (reference sequence). CDR3 sequence reads: CASSPRGEHNEQFF. CDR3 nucleotide sequence: TGTGCCAGCAGTCCCAGGGGCGAACACAATGAGCAGTTCTTC.

The chain couples TRBV7-8 to TRBJ2-5, with D possibly matching TRBD2 (5 bases). Trimming left V 1 base short and J 11 bases short, with 14 bases between. The CDR3 has 13 amino acids. The germline V gene has CDR1 SGHVS and CDR2 FQNEAQ. The chain's CDR3 is CASSLGGGRGQYF. Written as DNA, the CDR3 is TGTGCCAGCAGCTTAGGTGGAGGACGCGGACAGTACTTC.